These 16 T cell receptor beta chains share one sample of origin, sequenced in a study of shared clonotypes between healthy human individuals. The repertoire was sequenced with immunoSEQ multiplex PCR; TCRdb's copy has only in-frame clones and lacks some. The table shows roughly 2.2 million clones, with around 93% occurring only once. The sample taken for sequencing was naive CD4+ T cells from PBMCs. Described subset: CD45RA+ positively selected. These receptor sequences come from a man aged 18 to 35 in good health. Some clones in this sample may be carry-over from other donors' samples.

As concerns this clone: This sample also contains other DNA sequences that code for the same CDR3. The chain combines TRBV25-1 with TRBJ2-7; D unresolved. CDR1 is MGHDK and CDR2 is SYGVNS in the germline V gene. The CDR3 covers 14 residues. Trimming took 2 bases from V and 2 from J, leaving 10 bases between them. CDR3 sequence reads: CASSELGQTYEQYF. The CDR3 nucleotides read TGTGCCAGCAGTGAACTAGGGCAGACCTACGAGCAGTACTTC.

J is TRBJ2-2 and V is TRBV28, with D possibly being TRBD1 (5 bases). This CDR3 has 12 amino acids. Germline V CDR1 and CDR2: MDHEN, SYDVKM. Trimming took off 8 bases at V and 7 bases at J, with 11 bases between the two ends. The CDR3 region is CASLQGDGELFF. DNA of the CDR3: TGTGCCAGCCTGCAGGGCGACGGGGAGCTGTTTTTT.

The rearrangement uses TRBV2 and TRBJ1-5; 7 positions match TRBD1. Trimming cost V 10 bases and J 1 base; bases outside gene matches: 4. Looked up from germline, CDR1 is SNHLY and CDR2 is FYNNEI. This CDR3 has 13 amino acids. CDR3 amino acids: CATGQASNQPQHF. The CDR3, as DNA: TGTGCCACCGGACAGGCGAGCAATCAGCCCCAGCATTTT.

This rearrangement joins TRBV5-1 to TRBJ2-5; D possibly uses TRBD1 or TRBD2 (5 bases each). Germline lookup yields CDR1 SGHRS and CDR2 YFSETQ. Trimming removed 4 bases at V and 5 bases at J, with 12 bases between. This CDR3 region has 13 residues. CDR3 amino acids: CASSQGTVETQYF. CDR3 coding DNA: TGCGCCAGCAGCCAAGGGACCGTGGAGACCCAGTACTTC.

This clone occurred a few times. The CDR3 DNA is TGTGCCAGCAGCGGTAGCGGGAACGGTGAGCAGTTCTTC. Amino acids: CASSGSGNGEQFF. The chain combines TRBV7-9 with TRBJ2-1, with TRBD2 matching 8 bases. Trimming took 5 bases from V and 9 from J; bases not matched to a gene: 6. The CDR3 has 13 residues. The germline V gene encodes CDR1 SEHNR and CDR2 FQNEAQ (reference sequence).

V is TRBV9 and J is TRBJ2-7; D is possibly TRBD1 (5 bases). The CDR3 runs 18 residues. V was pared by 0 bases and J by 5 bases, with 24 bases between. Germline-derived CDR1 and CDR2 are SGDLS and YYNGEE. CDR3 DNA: TGTGCCAGCAGCGTAGGAGGCCCGCCGCCAGGGCTTGTCCACGAGCAGTACTTC. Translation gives CASSVGGPPPGLVHEQYF.

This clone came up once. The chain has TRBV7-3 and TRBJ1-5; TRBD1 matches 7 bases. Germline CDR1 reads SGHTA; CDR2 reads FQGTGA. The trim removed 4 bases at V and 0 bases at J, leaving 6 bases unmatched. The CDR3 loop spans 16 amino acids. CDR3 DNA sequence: TGTGCCAGCAGCTCAAGGACAGGTAATAGCAATCAGCCCCAGCATTTT. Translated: CASSSRTGNSNQPQHF.

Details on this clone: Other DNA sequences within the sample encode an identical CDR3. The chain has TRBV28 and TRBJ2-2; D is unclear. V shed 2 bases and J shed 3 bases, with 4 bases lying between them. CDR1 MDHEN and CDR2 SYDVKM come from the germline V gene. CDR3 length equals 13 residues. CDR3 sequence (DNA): TGTGCCAGCAGTTTACGGGACACCGGGGAGCTGTTTTTT. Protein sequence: CASSLRDTGELFF.

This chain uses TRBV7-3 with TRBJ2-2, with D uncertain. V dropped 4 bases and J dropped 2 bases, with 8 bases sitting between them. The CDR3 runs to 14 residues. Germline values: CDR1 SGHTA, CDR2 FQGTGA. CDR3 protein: CASSSQRNTGELFF. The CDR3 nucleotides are TGTGCCAGCAGCTCCCAGAGAAACACCGGGGAGCTGTTTTTT. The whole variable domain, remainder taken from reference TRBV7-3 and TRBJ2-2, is GAGVSQTPSNKVTEKGKYVELRCDPISGHTALYWYRQSLGQGPEFLIYFQGTGAADDSGLPNDRFFAVRPEGSVSTLKIQRTERGDSAVYLCASSSQRNTGELFFGEGSRLTVL.

The CDR3 DNA sequence: TGTGCCAGCAGAAAGGACATTTACGACGAGCAGTACTTC. Translating it yields CASRKDIYDEQYF. V is TRBV7-2 and J is TRBJ2-7; D perhaps matches TRBD1 (5 bases). The CDR3 is 13 residues long. Trimming took off 6 bases at V and 5 bases at J, with 14 bases between the two ends. The germline V gene encodes CDR1 SGHTA and CDR2 FQGNSA. Supplemented by reference TRBV7-2 and TRBJ2-7, the full variable domain reads GAGVSQSPSNKVTEKGKDVELRCDPISGHTALYWYRQSLGQGLEFLIYFQGNSAPDKSGLPSDRFSAERTGGSVSTLTIQRTQQEDSAVYLCASRKDIYDEQYFGPGTRLTVT.

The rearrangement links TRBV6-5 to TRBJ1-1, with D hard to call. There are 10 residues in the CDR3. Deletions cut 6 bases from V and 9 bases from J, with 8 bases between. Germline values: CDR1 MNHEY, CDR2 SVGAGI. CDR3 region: CASSQLKAFF. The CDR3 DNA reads TGTGCCAGCAGCCAACTTAAAGCTTTCTTT.

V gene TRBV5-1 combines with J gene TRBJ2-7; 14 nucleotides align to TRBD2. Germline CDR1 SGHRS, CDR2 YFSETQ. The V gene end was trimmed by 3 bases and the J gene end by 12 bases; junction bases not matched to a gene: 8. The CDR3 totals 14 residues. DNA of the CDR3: TGCGCCAGCAGCTCCATCGGGACTAGCGGGAGCTCGTACTTC. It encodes CASSSIGTSGSSYF.

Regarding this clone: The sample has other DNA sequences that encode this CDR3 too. CDR3 DNA: TGTGCCAGCAGCTTGGGACTAGCGGGTGCGAACACCGGGGAGCTGTTTTTT. Its translation is CASSLGLAGANTGELFF. The chain combines TRBV5-4 with TRBJ2-2, with TRBD2 matching 10 bases. The CDR3 contains 17 residues. Germline assignment: CDR1 SGHNT and CDR2 YYREEE (reference sequence). The V segment lost 0 bases and the J segment 0 bases; nucleotides outside the gene matches: 2.

CDR3 coding DNA: TGTGCCAGCTGGGGAAGGGGATCCACCGGGGAGCTGTTTTTT. As protein: CASWGRGSTGELFF. The chain couples TRBV27 to TRBJ2-2; possible D gene TRBD1, 5 bases. Trimming shortened V by 8 bases and J by 4 bases, and 14 bases separated the two germline ends. Germline lookup yields CDR1 MNHEY and CDR2 SMNVEV (reference sequence). CDR3 length: 14 residues.

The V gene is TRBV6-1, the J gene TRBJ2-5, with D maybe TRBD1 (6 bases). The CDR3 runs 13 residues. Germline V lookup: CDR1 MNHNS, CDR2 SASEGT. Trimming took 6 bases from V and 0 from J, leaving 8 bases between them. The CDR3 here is CASSGTYQETQYF. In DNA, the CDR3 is TGTGCCAGCAGCGGGACATACCAAGAGACCCAGTACTTC.

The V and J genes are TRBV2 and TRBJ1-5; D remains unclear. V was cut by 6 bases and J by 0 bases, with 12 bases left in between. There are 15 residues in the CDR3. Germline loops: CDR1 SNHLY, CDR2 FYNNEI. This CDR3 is CASRHHQNSNQPQHF. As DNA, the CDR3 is TGTGCCAGCAGGCACCATCAAAATAGCAATCAGCCCCAGCATTTT.